One and the same sample provided the 21 T cell receptor beta chains below, sequenced in a study of T cell responses to AZD1222 COVID-19 vaccine. Here immunoSEQ multiplex PCR was the method, and the copy in TCRdb shows in-frame clones only, minus some. The sample lists some 200,000 clones, approximately 95% occurring once. The sequencing used peripheral blood, collected on day 0 of AZD1222 vaccination. The receptors were gathered from an adult in good health.

The chain joins TRBV7-8 to TRBJ1-2; no clear D. The CDR3 contains 13 residues. V was trimmed by 1 base and J by 8 bases, leaving 11 bases between them. In germline, CDR1 is SGHVS, CDR2 FQNEAQ. CDR3 sequence reads: CASSLGAVGGYTF. Here the CDR3 DNA reads TGTGCCAGCAGCTTAGGGGCAGTTGGAGGCTACACCTTC.

The J gene is TRBJ1-2, the V gene TRBV4-1; D is perhaps TRBD1 (5 bases). The V end lost 0 bases, the J end lost 8 bases, and 16 bases lay between the germline ends. The CDR3 is made up of 15 amino acids. Germline V gene sequence: CDR1 MGHRA, CDR2 YSYEKL. CDR3 sequence: CASSQDWGKTRGYTF. For the CDR3, the DNA is TGCGCCAGCAGCCAAGATTGGGGGAAAACTAGAGGCTACACCTTC.

The V call is TRBV12-3 or TRBV12-4, the J call TRBJ1-4, with 7 bases lining up with TRBD1. The V gene end was trimmed by 6 bases and the J gene end by 3 bases; junction bases not matched to a gene: 1. The CDR3 covers 13 residues. The CDR3 is CASSGTANEKLFF. In nucleotides, the CDR3 is TGTGCCAGCAGCGGGACAGCTAATGAAAAACTGTTTTTT.

The chain uses TRBV5-1 and TRBJ1-1, with D tentatively TRBD1 (6 bases). Trimming stripped 3 bases from V and 4 bases from J, with 16 bases between. Germline CDR1 and CDR2: SGHRS and YFSETQ. The length of the CDR3 is 15 residues. The CDR3 region is CASSSRTDLGTEAFF. The CDR3, as DNA: TGCGCCAGCAGCTCGAGGACAGACTTGGGCACTGAAGCTTTCTTT.

The CDR3 sequence is CASSPLTVGSRYTF. CDR3 DNA sequence: TGTGCCAGCAGCCCGCTAACAGTCGGGTCTCGCTACACCTTC. V and J are TRBV7-9 and TRBJ1-2, with D hard to call. Germline-derived CDR1 and CDR2 are SEHNR and FQNEAQ (reference sequence). The V end was cut by 5 bases, the J end by 9 bases, with 19 bases between. The CDR3 consists of 14 residues.

This clone has only one observation. The rearrangement joins TRBV4-1 to TRBJ1-4, with D perhaps matching TRBD1 (6 bases). The CDR3 is 13 amino acids. Germline assignment: CDR1 MGHRA and CDR2 YSYEKL. V shed 5 bases and J shed 8 bases, with 12 bases lying between them. The CDR3 nucleotides are TGCGCCAGCAGCTTGACTCAGGGGGAAAAACTGTTTTTT. Amino acids: CASSLTQGEKLFF.

This clone turned up a few times. The chain uses TRBV6-1 and TRBJ2-1, with D perhaps matching TRBD1 (6 bases). CDR1 MNHNS and CDR2 SASEGT come from the germline V gene. V lost 0 bases to trimming and J lost 1 base, with 7 bases between them. The CDR3 sequence is 15 residues long. CDR3 amino acids: CASSEATGSYNEQFF. The CDR3 bases are TGTGCCAGCAGTGAAGCCACAGGGTCCTACAATGAGCAGTTCTTC.

The CDR3 spells CASSSSSDTQYF. The CDR3 nucleotides read TGTGCCAGCAGTTCGTCGTCAGATACGCAGTATTTT. This chain connects TRBV28 to TRBJ2-3; no firm D call. This CDR3 comprises 12 residues. The V end was cut by 4 bases, the J end by 4 bases, with 6 bases between. Per the germline V gene, CDR1 is MDHEN and CDR2 is SYDVKM.

The rearrangement joins TRBV25-1 to TRBJ1-6; 10 bases align to TRBD1. The CDR3 has 15 amino acids. Germline CDR1 MGHDK, CDR2 SYGVNS. After removal of 5 bases from V and 12 bases from J, the junction contained 10 bases not matched to a gene. The CDR3 protein is CASSPWDRGRLPLHF. CDR3 nucleotide sequence: TGTGCCAGCAGTCCTTGGGACAGGGGTCGATTACCCCTCCACTTT.

The chain links TRBV18 to TRBJ1-2; the D is unclear. CDR3 length: 13 residues. V was pared by 4 bases and J by 7 bases, with 13 bases between. Germline CDR1 KGHSH, CDR2 LQKENI. The chain's CDR3 is CASSQTETVGYTF. CDR3 nucleotides: TGTGCCAGCTCACAAACAGAGACGGTTGGCTACACCTTC.

This rearrangement joins TRBV19 to TRBJ1-5; D gene unclear. V shed 5 bases and J shed 8 bases, with 10 bases lying between them. This CDR3 has 12 residues. The germline V gene encodes CDR1 LNHDA and CDR2 SQIVND (reference sequence). For the CDR3, the DNA is TGTGCCAGTAGTCCCCTAGGTGAGCCCCAGCATTTT. It is translated as CASSPLGEPQHF.

This clone was recorded once. The V call is TRBV7-8, the J call TRBJ2-7; tentative D call: TRBD1 (5 bases). Germline CDR1 SGHVS, CDR2 FQNEAQ. This CDR3 region has 18 residues. V lost 5 bases, J lost 0 bases, and 23 bases lay in between. CDR3 nucleotide sequence: TGTGCCAGCAGCGACCCTAGGCGGAACAGGACCTACTCCTACGAGCAGTACTTC. Translated: CASSDPRRNRTYSYEQYF.

The chain joins TRBV4-1 to TRBJ1-1; D is uncertain. Trimming took 2 bases from V and 7 from J, leaving 14 bases between them. The CDR3 is 14 amino acids. Germline CDR1 MGHRA, CDR2 YSYEKL. Written as DNA, the CDR3 is TGCGCCAGCAGCCAAACACGCTCGGGGTATGAAGCTTTCTTT. This codes for CASSQTRSGYEAFF.

The chain carries TRBV6-5 and TRBJ2-5; maybe TRBD2 (6 bases). The CDR3 loop spans 14 amino acids. The germline gives CDR1 MNHEY, CDR2 SVGAGI. The V end lost 5 bases, the J end lost 0 bases, and 10 bases lay between the germline ends. In DNA form, the CDR3 reads TGTGCCAGCAGTCGGGGGTTATACCAAGAGACCCAGTACTTC. Translated, it gives CASSRGLYQETQYF.

The chain joins TRBV7-9 to TRBJ2-7; TRBD2 matches at 12 bases. This CDR3 has 19 amino acids. J was trimmed by 1 base and V by 1 base; bases with no gene match: 11. CDR1 is SEHNR, CDR2 FQNEAQ, per germline (reference sequence). Here the CDR3 reads CASSLVASGRATASYEQYF. The CDR3 nucleotides are TGTGCCAGCAGCTTAGTGGCTAGCGGGAGGGCCACCGCTTCCTACGAGCAGTACTTC.

The CDR3 sequence is CASSLEQAAMSYGYTF. In DNA form, the CDR3 reads TGCGCCAGCAGCTTGGAACAGGCCGCAATGTCCTATGGCTACACCTTC. V gene TRBV5-1 combines with J gene TRBJ1-2, with TRBD1 as a possible D gene (5 bases). V gave up 0 bases and J gave up 4 bases, with 16 bases separating them. This CDR3 is built from 16 residues. Germline V lookup: CDR1 SGHRS, CDR2 YFSETQ.

This sequence joins TRBV19 and TRBJ1-5; a possible D gene is TRBD1 (6 bases). Germline loops: CDR1 LNHDA, CDR2 SQIVND (reference sequence). CDR3 size: 15 residues. V shed 3 bases and J shed 7 bases, with 16 bases lying between them. The CDR3 DNA is TGTGCCAGTAGTATTCGTTCAGGGGATACACAGCCCCAGCATTTT. Residues: CASSIRSGDTQPQHF.

The J gene is TRBJ1-1, the V gene TRBV2; D is undetermined. The CDR3 extends over 13 amino acids. V was clipped by 1 base and J by 1 base, with 4 bases between them. Germline CDR1 reads SNHLY; CDR2 reads FYNNEI. The CDR3 sequence is CASSEGGNTEAFF. In DNA form, the CDR3 reads TGTGCCAGCAGTGAAGGAGGGAACACTGAAGCTTTCTTT.

The genes are TRBV9 and TRBJ1-3; tentative D call: TRBD1 (5 bases). The CDR3 is 15 residues long. Per germline, CDR1 SGDLS and CDR2 YYNGEE. V was pared by 4 bases and J by 1 base, with 12 bases between. The CDR3 DNA reads TGTGCCAGCAGCTCACGGGACGGTTCTGGAAACACCATATATTTT. Translation: CASSSRDGSGNTIYF.

The CDR3 reads CASSLPPGQGSGYTF. CDR3 DNA: TGTGCCAGCAGCCTCCCGCCGGGACAGGGTAGTGGCTACACCTTC. V gene TRBV7-2 combines with J gene TRBJ1-2; 9 bases match TRBD1. Germline CDR1 reads SGHTA; CDR2 reads FQGNSA. CDR3 length equals 15 residues. Germline trimming cut 5 bases from V and 7 bases from J; bases unmatched to any gene: 11.

The V call is TRBV7-9, the J call TRBJ2-1; 10 bases align to TRBD1. Trimming removed 5 bases from V and 6 bases from J; junction bases left unmatched: 10. The germline gives CDR1 SEHNR, CDR2 FQNEAQ (reference sequence). The CDR3 runs to 16 residues. The CDR3 spells CASSVPGTGAANEQFF. The CDR3 nucleotides read TGTGCCAGCAGCGTACCCGGGACAGGGGCCGCCAATGAGCAGTTCTTC.